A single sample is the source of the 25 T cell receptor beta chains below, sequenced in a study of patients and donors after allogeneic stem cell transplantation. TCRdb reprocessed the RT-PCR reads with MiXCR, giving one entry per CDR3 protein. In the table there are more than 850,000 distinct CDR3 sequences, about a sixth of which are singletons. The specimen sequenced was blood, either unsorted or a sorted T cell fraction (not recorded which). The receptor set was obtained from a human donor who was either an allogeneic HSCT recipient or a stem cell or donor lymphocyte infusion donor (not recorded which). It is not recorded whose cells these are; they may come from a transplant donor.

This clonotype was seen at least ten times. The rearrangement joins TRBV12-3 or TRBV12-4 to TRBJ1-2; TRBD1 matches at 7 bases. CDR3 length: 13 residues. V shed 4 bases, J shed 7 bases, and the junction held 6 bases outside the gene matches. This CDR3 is CASSSPDRPGYTF. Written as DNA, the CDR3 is TGTGCCAGCAGTTCCCCGGACAGGCCTGGCTACACCTTC.

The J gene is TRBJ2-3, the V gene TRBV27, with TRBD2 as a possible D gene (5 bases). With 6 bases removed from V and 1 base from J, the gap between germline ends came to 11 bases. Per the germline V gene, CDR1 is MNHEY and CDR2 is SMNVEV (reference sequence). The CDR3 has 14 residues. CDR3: CASRVVGGTDTQYF. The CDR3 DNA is TGTGCCAGCAGGGTGGTCGGGGGCACAGATACGCAGTATTTT.

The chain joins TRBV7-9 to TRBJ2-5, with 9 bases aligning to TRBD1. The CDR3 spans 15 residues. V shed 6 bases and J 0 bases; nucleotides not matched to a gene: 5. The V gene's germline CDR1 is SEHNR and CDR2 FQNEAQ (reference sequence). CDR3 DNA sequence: TGTGCCAGCAGGGCCGGGACAGGGTACCAAGAGACCCAGTACTTC. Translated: CASRAGTGYQETQYF.

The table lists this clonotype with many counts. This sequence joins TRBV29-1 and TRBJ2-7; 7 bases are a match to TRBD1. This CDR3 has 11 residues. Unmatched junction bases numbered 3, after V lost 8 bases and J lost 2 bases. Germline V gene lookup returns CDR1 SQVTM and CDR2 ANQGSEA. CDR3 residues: CSFTGAYEQYF. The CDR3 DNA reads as TGCAGCTTCACAGGGGCCTACGAGCAGTACTTC.

The CDR3 reads CASSLSNRGLSHEQYF. Here the CDR3 DNA reads TGCGCCAGCAGCTTGTCCAACAGGGGTTTATCCCACGAGCAGTACTTC. The chain employs TRBV5-1 and TRBJ2-7; 7 bases align to TRBD1. This CDR3 is 16 amino acids long. Germline-derived CDR1 and CDR2 are SGHRS and YFSETQ. The V gene end was trimmed by 1 base and the J gene end by 5 bases; junction bases not matched to a gene: 12.

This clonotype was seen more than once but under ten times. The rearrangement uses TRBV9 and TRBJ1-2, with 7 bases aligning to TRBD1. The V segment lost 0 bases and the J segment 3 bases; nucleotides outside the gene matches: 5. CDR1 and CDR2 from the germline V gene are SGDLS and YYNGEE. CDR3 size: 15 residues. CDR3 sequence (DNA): TGTGCCAGCAGCGTAGGGACCAGGGGGGACTATGGCTACACCTTC. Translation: CASSVGTRGDYGYTF.

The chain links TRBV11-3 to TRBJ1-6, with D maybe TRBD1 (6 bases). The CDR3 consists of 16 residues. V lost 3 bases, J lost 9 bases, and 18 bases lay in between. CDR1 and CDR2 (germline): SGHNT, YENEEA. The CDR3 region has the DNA TGTGCCAGCAGCTTTCGGCAGGGGAAAGGTAGTTCACCCCTCCACTTT. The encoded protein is CASSFRQGKGSSPLHF.

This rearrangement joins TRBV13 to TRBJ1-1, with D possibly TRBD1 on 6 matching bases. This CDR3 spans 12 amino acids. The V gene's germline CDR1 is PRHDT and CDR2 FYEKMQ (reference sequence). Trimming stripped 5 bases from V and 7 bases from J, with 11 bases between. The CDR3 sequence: CASSGSDSEAFF. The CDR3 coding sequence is TGTGCCAGCAGCGGATCGGACAGTGAAGCTTTCTTT.

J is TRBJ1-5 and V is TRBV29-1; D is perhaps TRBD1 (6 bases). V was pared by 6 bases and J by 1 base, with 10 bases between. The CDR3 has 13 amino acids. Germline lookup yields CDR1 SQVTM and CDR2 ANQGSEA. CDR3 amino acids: CSVPGVSNQPQHF. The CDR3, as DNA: TGCAGCGTCCCAGGGGTCAGCAATCAGCCCCAGCATTTT.

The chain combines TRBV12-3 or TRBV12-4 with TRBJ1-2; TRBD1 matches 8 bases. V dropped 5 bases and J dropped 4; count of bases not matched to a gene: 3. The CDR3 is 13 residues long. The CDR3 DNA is TGTGCCAGCAGTGACAGGGGATTCTATGGCTACACCTTC. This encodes CASSDRGFYGYTF.

Here the CDR3 reads CASSLWDRNTEAFF. CDR3 coding DNA: TGTGCCAGCAGTTTGTGGGACAGGAACACTGAAGCTTTCTTT. V gene TRBV12-3 or TRBV12-4 combines with J gene TRBJ1-1, with 7 bases identical to TRBD1. The CDR3 spans 14 residues. The trim removed 3 bases at V and 1 base at J, leaving 2 bases unmatched.

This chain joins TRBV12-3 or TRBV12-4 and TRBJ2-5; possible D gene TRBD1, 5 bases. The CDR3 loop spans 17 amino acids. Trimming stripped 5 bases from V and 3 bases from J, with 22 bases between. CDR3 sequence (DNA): TGTGCCAGCAGTCCATACAGGTGGGGTGACATGAAAGAGACCCAGTACTTC. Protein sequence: CASSPYRWGDMKETQYF.

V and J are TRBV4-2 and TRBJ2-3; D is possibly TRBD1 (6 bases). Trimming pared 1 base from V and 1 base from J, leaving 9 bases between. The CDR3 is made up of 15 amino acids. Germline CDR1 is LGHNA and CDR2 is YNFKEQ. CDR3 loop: CASSQVWTGTDTQYF. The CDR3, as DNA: TGTGCCAGCAGCCAAGTTTGGACAGGCACAGATACGCAGTATTTT.

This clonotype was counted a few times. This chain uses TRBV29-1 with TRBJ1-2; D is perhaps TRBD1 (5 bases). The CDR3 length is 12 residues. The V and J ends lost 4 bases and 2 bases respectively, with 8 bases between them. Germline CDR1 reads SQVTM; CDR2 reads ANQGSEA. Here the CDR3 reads CSVVGENYGYTF. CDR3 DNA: TGCAGCGTTGTGGGGGAAAACTATGGCTACACCTTC.

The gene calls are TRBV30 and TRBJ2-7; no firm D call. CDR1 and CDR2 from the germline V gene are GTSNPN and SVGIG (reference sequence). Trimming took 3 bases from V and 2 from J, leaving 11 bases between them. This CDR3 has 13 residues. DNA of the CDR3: TGTGCCTGGAGGAAGTATGGGCCCTACGAGCAGTACTTC. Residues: CAWRKYGPYEQYF. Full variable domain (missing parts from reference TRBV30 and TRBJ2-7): SQTIHQWPATLVQPVGSPLSLECTVEGTSNPNLYWYRQAAGRGLQLLFYSVGIGQISSEVPQNLSASRPQDRQFILSSKKLLLSDSGFYLCAWRKYGPYEQYFGPGTRLTVT.

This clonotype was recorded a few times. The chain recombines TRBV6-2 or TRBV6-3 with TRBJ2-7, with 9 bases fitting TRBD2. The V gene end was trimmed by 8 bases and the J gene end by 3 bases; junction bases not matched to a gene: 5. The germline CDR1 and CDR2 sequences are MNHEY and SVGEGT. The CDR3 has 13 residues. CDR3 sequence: CASGASGVYEQYF. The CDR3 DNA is TGTGCCAGCGGGGCTAGCGGGGTCTACGAGCAGTACTTC.

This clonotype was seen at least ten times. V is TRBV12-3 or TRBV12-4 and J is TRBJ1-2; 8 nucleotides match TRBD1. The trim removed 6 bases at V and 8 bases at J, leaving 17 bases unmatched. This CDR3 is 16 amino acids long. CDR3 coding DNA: TGTGCCAGCAGCCCTAAAACGACAGGGGCGGAGGGAGGCTACACCTTC. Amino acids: CASSPKTTGAEGGYTF.

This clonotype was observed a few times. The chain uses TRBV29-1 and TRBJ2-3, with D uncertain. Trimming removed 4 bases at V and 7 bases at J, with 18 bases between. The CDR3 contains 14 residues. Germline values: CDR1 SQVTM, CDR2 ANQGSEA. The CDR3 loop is CSVVGDIRSHTQYF. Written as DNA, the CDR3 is TGCAGCGTTGTCGGTGACATACGGTCCCATACGCAGTATTTT.

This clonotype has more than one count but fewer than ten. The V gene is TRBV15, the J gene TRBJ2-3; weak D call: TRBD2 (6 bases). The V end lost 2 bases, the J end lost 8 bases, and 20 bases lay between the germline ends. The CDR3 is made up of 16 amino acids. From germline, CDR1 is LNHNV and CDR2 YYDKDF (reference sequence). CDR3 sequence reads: CATSRRDGPWEATQYF. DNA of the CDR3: TGTGCCACCAGCAGACGCGACGGGCCGTGGGAGGCTACGCAGTATTTT.

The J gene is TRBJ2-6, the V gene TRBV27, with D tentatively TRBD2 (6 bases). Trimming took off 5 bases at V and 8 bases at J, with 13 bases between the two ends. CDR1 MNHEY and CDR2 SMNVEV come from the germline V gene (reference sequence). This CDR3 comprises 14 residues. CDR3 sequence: CASSLRGGSNVLTF. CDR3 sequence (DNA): TGTGCCAGCAGTCTTCGTGGGGGGTCCAACGTCCTGACTTTC.

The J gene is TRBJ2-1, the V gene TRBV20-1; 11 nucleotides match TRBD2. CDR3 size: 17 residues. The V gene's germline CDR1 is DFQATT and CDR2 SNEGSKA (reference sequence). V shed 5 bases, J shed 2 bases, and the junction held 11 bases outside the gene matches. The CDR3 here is CSAPQLAGGSAYNEQFF. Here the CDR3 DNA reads TGCAGTGCTCCTCAATTAGCGGGGGGGTCGGCCTACAATGAGCAGTTCTTC.

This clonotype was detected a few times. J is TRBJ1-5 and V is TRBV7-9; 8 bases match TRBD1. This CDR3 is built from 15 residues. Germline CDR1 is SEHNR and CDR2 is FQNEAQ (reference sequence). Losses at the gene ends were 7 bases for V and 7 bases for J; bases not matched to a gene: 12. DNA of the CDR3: TGTGCCAGCACAAGAGGACAGGGTATCAGCCAGCCCCAGCATTTT. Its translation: CASTRGQGISQPQHF. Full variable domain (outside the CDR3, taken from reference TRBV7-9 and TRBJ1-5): DTGVSQNPRHKITKRGQNVTFRCDPISEHNRLYWYRQTLGQGPEFLTYFQNEAQLEKSRLLSDRFSAERPKGSFSTLEIQRTEQGDSAMYLCASTRGQGISQPQHFGDGTRLSIL.

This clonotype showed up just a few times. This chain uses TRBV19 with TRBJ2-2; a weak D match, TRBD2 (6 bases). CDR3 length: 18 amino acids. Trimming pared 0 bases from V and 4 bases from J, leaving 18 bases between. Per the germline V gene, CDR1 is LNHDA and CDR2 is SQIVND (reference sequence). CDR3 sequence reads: CASSIEVAGQRRTGELFF. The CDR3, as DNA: TGTGCCAGTAGTATAGAAGTGGCGGGGCAACGGCGCACCGGGGAGCTGTTTTTT.

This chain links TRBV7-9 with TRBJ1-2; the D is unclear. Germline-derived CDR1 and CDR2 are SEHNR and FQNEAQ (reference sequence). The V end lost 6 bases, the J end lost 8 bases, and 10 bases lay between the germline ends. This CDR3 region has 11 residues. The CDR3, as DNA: TGTGCCAGCAGATTAAGTTTGGGCTACACCTTC. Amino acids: CASRLSLGYTF.

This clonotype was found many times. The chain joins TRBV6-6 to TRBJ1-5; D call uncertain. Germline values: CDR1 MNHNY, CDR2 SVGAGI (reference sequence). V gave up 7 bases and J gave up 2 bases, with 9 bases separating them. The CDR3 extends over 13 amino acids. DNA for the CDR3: TGTGCCAGCACCAAAGACGGCAATCAGCCCCAGCATTTT. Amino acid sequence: CASTKDGNQPQHF.